The entry that follows covers one TCR beta chain sequence. These data come from a study of shared T cell receptors in the human thymus. The data were produced by immunoSEQ multiplex PCR, yet TCRdb's version contains in-frame clones alone and is incomplete. The data contain hundreds of thousands of clones, around 87% of them singletons. Germline CDR1 and CDR2: SGHRS and YFSETQ. CDR3 length equals 11 residues. Trimming shortened V by 2 bases and J by 7 bases, and 4 bases separated the two germline ends. Separately, the same data were catalogued under a study of human thymus T cells.

Material for sequencing was thymocytes. The source is a boy under two years old with a congenital heart defect. The chain joins TRBV5-1 to TRBJ2-1; no firm D call. The CDR3 loop reads CASSFRNEQFF. CDR3 in DNA: TGCGCCAGCAGCTTCAGGAATGAGCAGTTCTTC. Full variable domain (outside the CDR3, taken from reference TRBV5-1 and TRBJ2-1): KAGVTQTPRYLIKTRGQQVTLSCSPISGHRSVSWYQQTPGQGLQFLFEYFSETQRNKGNFPGRFSGRQFSNSRSEMNVSTLELGDSALYLCASSFRNEQFFGPGTRLTVL.